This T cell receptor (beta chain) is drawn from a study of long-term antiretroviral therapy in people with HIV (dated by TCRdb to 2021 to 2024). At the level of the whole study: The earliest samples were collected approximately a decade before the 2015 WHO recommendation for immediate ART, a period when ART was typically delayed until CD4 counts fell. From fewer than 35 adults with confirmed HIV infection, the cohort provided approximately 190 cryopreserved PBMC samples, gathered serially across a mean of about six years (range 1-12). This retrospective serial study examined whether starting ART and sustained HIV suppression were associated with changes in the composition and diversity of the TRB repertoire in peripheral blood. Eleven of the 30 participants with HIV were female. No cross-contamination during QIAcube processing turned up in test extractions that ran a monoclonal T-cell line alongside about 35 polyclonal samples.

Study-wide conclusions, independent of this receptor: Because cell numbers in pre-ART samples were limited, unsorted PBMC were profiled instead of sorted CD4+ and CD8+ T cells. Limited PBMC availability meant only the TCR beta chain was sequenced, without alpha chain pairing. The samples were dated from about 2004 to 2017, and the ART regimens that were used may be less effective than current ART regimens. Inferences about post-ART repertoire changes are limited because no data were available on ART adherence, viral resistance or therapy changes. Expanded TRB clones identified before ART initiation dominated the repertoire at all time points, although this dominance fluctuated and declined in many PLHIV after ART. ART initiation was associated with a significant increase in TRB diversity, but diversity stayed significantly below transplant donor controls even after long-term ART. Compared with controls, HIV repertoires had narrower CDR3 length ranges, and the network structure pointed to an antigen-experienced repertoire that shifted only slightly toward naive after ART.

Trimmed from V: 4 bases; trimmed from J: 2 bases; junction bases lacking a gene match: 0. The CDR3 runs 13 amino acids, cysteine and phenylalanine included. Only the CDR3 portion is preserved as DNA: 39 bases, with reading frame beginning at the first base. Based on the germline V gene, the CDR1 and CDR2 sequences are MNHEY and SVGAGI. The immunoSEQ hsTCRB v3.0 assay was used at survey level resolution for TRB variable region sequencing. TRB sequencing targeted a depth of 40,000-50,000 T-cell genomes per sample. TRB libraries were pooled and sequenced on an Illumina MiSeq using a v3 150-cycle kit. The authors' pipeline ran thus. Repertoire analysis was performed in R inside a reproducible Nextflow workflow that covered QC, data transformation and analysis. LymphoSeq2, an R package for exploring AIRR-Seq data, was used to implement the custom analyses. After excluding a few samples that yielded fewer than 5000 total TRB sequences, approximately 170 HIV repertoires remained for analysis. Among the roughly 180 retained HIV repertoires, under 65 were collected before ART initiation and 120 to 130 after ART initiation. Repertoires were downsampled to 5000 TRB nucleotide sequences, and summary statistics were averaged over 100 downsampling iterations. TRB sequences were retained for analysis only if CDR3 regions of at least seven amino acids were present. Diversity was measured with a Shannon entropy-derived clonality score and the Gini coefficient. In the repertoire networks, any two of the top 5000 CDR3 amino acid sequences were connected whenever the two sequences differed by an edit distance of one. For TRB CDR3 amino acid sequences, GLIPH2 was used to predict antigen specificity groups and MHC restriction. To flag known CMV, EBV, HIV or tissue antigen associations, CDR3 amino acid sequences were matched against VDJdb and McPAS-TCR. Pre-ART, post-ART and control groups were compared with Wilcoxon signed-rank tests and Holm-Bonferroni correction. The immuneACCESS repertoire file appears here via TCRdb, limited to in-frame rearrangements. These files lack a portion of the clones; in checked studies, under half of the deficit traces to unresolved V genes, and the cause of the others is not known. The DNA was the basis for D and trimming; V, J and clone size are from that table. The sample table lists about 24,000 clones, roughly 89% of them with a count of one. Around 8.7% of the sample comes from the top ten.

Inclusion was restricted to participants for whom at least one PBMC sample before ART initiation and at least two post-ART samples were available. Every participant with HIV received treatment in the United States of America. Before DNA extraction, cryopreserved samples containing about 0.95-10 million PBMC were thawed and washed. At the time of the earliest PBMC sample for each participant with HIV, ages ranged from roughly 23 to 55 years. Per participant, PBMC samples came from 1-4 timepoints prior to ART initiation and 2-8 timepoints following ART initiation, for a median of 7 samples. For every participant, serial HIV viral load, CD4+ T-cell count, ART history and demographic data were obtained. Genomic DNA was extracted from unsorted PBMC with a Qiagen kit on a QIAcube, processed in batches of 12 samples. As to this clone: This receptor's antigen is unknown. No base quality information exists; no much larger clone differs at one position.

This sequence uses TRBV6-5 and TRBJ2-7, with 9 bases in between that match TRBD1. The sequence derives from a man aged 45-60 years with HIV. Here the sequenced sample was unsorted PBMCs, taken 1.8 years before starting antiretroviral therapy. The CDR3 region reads CASSWDRAYEQYF. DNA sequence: TGTGCCAGCAGTTGGGACAGGGCCTACGAGCAGTACTTC.